The clone carrying this T cell receptor (beta chain) was observed a few times. Its antigen remains unknown. Into CD45RA+ naive and CD45RA-negative memory subsets, the CD4+ cells were split. Per the germline V gene, CDR1 is ENHRY and CDR2 is SYGVKD. The CDR3 totals 16 residues. With 10 bases clipped from V and 6 bases from J, the junction kept 18 bases outside the gene matches. This entry is derived from a study of shared clonotypes between healthy human individuals. Study-level findings and limits: In contrast to clonotypes shared by all four donors, non-shared clonotypes had lower generation probabilities. In having few donors, the study represented limited genetic and exposure-history diversity. Several donors shared about 5% of their naive CD4 clonotypes.

This table comes from immunoSEQ multiplex PCR, and its TCRdb copy is limited to in-frame clones, with some not included. The sample has around 1,100,000 clones, around 77% seen once. The gene calls are TRBV10-3 and TRBJ1-1, with 9 bases fitting TRBD1. The sequencing sample was made of memory CD4+ T cells from PBMCs. Subset noted: CD45RA-negative fraction. This sequence originates from a man aged 18 to 30 in good health. Some clones in this sample may be carry-over from other donors' samples. The chain's CDR3 is CATRARTGDMRAEAFF. The CDR3 nucleotides are TGTGCCACCAGGGCCCGGACAGGGGATATGCGAGCTGAAGCTTTCTTT.